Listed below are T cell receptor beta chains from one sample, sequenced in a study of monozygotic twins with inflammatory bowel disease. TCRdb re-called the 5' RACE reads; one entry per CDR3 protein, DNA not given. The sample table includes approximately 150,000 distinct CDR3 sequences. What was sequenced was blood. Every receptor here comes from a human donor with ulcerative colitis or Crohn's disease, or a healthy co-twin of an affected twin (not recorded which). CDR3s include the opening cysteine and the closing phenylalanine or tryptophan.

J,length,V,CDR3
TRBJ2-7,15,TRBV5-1,CASSLASETRDEQYF
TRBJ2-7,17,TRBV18,CASSPVPSSGRIYEQYF
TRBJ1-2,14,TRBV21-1,CAIETGKAPWGYTF
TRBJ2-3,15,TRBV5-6,CASSFPGTPTDTQYF
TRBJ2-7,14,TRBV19,CASSKTGGTDEQYF
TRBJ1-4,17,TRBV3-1,CASSQDITREGDEKLFF
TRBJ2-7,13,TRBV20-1,CSARVAGAREQYF
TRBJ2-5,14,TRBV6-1,CASSPPGHEETQYF
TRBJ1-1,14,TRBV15,CATSPGKIHTEAFF
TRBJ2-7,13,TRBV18,CASSTSGVDEQYF
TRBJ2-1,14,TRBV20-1,CSAWFQGGGNEQFF
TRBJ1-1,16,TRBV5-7,CASSPGQGPREPEAFF
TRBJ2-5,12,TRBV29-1,CSVETGQETQYF
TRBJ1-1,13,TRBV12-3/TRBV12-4,CASTEAPEAEAFF
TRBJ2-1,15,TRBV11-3,CASSYGTGGHNEQFF
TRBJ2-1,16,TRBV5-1,CASSPRTGNSYNEQFF
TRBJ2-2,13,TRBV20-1,CSAGPSSHGELFF
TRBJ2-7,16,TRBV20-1,CSASDRWTSGIYEQYF
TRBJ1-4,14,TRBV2,CASSVTGSNEKLFF
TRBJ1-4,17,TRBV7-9,CASSLNVGAATNEKLFF
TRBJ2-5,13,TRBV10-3,CAIRGTVQETQYF
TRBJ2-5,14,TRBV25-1,CASSEFREGETQYF
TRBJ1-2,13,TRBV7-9,CASSGDRAYGYTF
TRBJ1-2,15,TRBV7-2,CASSNRLSSNYGYTF
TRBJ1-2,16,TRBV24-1,CATSVGGQGDFYGYTF
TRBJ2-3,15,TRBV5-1,CASSLGQGASDTQYF
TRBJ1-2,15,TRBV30,CAWSVGRPSNYGYTF
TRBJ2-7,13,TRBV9,CASSGGSPREQYF
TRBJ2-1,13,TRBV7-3,CASSPPSGTEQFF
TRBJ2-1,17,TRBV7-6,CASSSLALTSSYNEQFF
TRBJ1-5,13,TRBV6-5,CASSRQGDQPQHF
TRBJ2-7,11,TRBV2,CASSEVYEQYF
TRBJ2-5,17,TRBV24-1,CATSDLPPGTGSETQYF
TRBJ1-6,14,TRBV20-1,CSASAGAGPATLHF
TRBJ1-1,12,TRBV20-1,CSAQRGNTEAFF
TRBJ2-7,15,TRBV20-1,CSAHNTGGYVYEQYF
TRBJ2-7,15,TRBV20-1,CSARDPGQSYYEQYF
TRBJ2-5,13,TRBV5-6,CASSMDNQETQYF
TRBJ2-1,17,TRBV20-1,CSASGLAGGPYGNEQFF
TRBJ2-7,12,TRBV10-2,CASSVTGDEQYF
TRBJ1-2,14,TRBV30,CAWIPGTGGYGYTF
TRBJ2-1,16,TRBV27,CASKASGRLTYNEQFF
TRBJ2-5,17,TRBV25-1,CASSELGLGEGVETQYF
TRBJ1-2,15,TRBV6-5,CASSYPGQKLGGYTF
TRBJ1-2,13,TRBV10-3,CAVEDETFNGYTF